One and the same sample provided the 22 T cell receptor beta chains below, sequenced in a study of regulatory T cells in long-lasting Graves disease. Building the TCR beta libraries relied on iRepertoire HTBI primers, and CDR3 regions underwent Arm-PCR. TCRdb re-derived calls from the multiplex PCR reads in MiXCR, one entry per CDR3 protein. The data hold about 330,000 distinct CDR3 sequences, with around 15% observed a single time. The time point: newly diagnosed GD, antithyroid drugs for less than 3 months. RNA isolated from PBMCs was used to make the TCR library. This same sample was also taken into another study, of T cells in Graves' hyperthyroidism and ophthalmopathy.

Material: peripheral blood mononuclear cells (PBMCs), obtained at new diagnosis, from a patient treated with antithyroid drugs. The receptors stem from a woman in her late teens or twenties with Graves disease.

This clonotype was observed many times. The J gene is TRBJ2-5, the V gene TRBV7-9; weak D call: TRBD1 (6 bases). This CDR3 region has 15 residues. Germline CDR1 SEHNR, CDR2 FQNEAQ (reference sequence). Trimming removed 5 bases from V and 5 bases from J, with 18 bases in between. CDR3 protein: CASSPPVQGVETQYF. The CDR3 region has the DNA TGTGCCAGCAGCCCTCCGGTACAGGGTGTCGAGACCCAGTACTTC.

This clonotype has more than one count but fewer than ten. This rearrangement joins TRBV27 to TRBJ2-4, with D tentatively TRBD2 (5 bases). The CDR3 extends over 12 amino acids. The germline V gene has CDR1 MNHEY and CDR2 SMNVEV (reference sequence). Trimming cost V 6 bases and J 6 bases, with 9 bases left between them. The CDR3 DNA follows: TGTGCCAGCAGGTCAGGAGGAAACATTCAGTACTTC. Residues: CASRSGGNIQYF.

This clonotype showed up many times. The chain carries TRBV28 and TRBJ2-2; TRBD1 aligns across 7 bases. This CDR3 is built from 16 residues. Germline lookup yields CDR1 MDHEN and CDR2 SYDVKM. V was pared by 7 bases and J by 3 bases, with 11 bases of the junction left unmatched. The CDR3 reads CASNNPTGSYTGELFF. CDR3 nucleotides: TGTGCCAGCAATAACCCGACAGGGTCGTACACCGGGGAGCTGTTTTTT.

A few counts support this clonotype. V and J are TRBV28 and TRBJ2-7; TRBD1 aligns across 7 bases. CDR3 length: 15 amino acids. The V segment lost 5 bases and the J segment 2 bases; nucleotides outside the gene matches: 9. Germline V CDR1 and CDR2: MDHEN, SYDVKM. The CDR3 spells CASSHDRVVPYEQYF. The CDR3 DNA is TGTGCCAGCAGTCATGACAGGGTTGTTCCCTACGAGCAGTACTTC.

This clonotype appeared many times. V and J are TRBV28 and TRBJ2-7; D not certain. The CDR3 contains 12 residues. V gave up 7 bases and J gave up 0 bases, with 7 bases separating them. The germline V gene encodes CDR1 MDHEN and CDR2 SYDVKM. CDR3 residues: CASTGFSYEQYF. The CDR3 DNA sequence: TGTGCCAGCACCGGATTCTCCTACGAGCAGTACTTC. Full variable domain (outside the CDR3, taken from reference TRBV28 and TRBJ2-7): DVKVTQSSRYLVKRTGEKVFLECVQDMDHENMFWYRQDPGLGLRLIYFSYDVKMKEKGDIPEGYSVSREKKERFSLILESASTNQTSMYLCASTGFSYEQYFGPGTRLTVT.

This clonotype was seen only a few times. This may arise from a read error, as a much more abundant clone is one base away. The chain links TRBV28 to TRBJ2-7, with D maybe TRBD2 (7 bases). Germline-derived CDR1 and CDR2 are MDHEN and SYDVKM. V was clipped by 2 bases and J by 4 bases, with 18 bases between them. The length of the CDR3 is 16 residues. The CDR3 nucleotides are TGTGCCAGCAGTTTAGAGGGGGGGGGTACTCCTTACGAGCAGTACTTC. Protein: CASSLEGGGTPYEQYF.

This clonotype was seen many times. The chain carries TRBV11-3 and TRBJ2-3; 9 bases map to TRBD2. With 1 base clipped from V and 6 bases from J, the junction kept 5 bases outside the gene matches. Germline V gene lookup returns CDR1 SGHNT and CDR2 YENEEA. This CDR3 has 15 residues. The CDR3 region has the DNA TGTGCCAGCAGCTTAGGCGGGGGGGCCGTGGATACGCAGTATTTT. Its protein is CASSLGGGAVDTQYF.

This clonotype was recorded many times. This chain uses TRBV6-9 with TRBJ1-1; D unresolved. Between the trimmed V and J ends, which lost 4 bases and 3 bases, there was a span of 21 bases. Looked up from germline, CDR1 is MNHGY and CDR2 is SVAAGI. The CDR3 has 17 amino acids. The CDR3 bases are TGTGCCAGCAGTTCAACCTCTCTAAGGTTGAGGCACACTGAAGCTTTCTTT. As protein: CASSSTSLRLRHTEAFF.

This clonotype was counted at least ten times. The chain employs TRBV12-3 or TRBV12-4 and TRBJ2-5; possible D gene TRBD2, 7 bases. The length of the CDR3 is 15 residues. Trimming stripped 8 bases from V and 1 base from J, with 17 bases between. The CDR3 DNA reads TGTGCCAGCTGCTATGGCGGGGGCCCCCAAGAGACCCAGTACTTC. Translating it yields CASCYGGGPQETQYF.

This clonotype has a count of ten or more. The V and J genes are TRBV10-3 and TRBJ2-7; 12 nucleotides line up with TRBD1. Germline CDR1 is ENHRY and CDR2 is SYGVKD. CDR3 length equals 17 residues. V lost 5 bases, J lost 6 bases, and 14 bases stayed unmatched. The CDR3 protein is CAISRKGQGALDGEQYF. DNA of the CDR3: TGTGCCATCAGTCGGAAGGGACAGGGGGCGCTCGATGGCGAGCAGTACTTC.

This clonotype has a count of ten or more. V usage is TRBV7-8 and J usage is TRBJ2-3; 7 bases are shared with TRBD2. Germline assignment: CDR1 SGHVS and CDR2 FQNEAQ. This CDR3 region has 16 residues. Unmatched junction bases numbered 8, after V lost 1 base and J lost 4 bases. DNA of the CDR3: TGTGCCAGCAGCTTAGTACGCGGGGGAGGCCCAGATACGCAGTATTTT. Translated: CASSLVRGGGPDTQYF.

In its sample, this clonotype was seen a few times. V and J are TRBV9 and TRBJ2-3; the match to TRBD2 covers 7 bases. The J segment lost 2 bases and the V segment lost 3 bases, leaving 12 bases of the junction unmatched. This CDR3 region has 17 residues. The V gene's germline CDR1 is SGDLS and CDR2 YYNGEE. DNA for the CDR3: TGTGCCAGCAGCGGCAGGGTAGCTAGCGGCATCACAGATACGCAGTATTTT. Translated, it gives CASSGRVASGITDTQYF.

The CDR3, as DNA: TGTGCCAGCAGTGTTCTGGGCGGGAGCTACAATGAGCAGTTCTTC. Translation gives CASSVLGGSYNEQFF. The gene calls are TRBV6-4 and TRBJ2-1; 7 nucleotides align to TRBD2. Germline V gene sequence: CDR1 MRHNA, CDR2 SNTAGT. This CDR3 region has 15 residues. V was clipped by 4 bases and J by 3 bases; unmatched bases: 6.

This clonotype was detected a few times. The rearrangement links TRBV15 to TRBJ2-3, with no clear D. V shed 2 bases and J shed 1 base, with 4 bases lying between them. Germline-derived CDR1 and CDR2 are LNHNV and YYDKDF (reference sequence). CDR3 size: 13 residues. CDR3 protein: CATSRPRTDTQYF. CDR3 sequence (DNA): TGTGCCACCAGCAGACCCCGCACAGATACGCAGTATTTT.

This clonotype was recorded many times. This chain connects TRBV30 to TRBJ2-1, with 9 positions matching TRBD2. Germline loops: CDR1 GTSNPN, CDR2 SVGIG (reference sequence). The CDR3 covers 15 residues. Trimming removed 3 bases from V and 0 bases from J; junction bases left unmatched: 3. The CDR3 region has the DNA TGTGCCTGGAGCCAGACTAGCGGCTCCTACAATGAGCAGTTCTTC. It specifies CAWSQTSGSYNEQFF.

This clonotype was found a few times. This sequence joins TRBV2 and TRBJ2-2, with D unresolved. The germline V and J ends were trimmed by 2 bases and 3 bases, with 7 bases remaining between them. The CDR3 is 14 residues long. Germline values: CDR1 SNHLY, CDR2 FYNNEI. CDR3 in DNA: TGTGCCAGCAGTGAAAATCCGTACACCGGGGAGCTGTTTTTT. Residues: CASSENPYTGELFF.

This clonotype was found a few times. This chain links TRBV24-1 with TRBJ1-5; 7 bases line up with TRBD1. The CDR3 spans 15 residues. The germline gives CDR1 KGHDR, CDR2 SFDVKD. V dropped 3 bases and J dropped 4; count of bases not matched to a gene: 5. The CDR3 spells CATSDPGTANQPQHF. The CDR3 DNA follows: TGTGCCACCAGTGATCCCGGGACAGCTAATCAGCCCCAGCATTTT.

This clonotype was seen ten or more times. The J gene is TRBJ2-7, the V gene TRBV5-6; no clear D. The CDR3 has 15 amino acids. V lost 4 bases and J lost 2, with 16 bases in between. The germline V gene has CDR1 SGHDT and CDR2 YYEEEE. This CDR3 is CASSRQWGATYEQYF. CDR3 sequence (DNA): TGTGCCAGCAGCCGGCAATGGGGTGCCACCTACGAGCAGTACTTC.

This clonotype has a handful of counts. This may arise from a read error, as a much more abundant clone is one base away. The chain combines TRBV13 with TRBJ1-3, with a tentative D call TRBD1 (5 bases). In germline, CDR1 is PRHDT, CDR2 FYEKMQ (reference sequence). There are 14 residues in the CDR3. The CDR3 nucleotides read TGTGCGAGGCGGGGCCGCAGCTCTGGAAACACCTTATATTTT. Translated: CARRGRSSGNTLYF.

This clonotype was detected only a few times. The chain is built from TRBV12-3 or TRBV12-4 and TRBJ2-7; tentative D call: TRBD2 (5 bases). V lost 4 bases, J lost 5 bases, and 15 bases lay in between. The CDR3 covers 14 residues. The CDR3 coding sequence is TGTGCCAGCAGTTCGAAACTAGTCTGGCACGAGCAGTACTTC. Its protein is CASSSKLVWHEQYF.

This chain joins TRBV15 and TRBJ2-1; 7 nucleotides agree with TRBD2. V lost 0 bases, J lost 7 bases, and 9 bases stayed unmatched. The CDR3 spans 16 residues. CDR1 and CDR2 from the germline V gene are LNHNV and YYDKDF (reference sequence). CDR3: CATSRDPSGAGNEQFF. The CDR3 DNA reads TGTGCCACCAGCAGAGATCCCAGCGGGGCGGGGAATGAGCAGTTCTTC.

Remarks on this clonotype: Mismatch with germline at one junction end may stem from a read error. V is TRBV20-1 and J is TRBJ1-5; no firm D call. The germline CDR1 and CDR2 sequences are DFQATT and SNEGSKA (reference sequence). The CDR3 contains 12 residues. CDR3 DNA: TGCAGTGCTAGGCGAGTGGGTCAGCCCCAGCGTTTT. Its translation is CSARRVGQPQRF.